This T cell receptor (beta chain) was identified in a study of a mutant IDH1 vaccine in newly diagnosed glioma. Regarding time point: week 11, during vaccination. Every vaccination contained 300 ug of the mutant IDH1 20-mer peptide and was paired with topical imiquimod. Assay: immunoSEQ multiplex PCR; the TCRdb copy retains only in-frame clones and omits some. Here the sample spans approximately 21,000 clones, over 85% being singletons. V was pared by 4 bases and J by 8 bases, with 19 bases of the junction left unmatched. In germline, CDR1 is SGHTA, CDR2 FQGNSA. The CDR3 is 18 amino acids. Note on this clone: Its antigen remains unidentified.

V gene TRBV7-2 combines with J gene TRBJ1-5; TRBD1 matches at 8 bases. Sequencing was performed on PBMCs, taken from a glioma patient whose treatment included an IDH1 peptide vaccine. This TCR derives from a woman between 35 and 50 years old with glioma. This chain's CDR3 is CASSSNRGQVERGKPQHF. The DNA of the CDR3 is TGTGCCAGCAGCTCTAACCGGGGACAGGTCGAAAGAGGAAAGCCCCAGCATTTT. The complete variable domain, with remaining parts taken from reference TRBV7-2 and TRBJ1-5, reads GAGVSQSPSNKVTEKGKDVELRCDPISGHTALYWYRQSLGQGLEFLIYFQGNSAPDKSGLPSDRFSAERTGGSVSTLTIQRTQQEDSAVYLCASSSNRGQVERGKPQHFGDGTRLSIL.